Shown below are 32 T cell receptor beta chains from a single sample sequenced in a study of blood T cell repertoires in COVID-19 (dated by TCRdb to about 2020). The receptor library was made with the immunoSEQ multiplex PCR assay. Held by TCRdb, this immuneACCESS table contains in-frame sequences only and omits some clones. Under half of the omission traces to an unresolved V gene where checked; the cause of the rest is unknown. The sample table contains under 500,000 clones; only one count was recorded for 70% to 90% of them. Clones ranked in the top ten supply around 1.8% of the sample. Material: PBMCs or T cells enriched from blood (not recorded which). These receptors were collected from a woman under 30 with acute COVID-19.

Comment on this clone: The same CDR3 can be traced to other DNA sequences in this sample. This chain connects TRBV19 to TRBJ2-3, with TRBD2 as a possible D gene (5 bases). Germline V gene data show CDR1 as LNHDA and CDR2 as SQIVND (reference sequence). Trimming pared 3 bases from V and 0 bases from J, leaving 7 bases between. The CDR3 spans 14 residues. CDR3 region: CASSIGGSTDTQYF. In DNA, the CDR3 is TGTGCCAGTAGTATTGGCGGGAGCACAGATACGCAGTATTTT.

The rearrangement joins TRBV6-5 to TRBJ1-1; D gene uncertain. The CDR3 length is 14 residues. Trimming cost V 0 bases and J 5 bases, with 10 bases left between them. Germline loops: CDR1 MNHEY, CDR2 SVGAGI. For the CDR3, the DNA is TGTGCCAGCAGTTACTCGGGAGGGTGGACTGAAGCTTTCTTT. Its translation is CASSYSGGWTEAFF.

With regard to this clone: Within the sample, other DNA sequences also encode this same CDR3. In DNA form, the CDR3 reads TGTGCCAGCAGCAAGGGGGCACACACAGGGGTTGAAGCTTTCTTT. It yields the protein CASSKGAHTGVEAFF. The chain has TRBV21-1 and TRBJ1-1; the D call TRBD1 from the table was never checked on the DNA. TRBV21-1 is given as a pseudogene. The CDR3 covers 15 residues.

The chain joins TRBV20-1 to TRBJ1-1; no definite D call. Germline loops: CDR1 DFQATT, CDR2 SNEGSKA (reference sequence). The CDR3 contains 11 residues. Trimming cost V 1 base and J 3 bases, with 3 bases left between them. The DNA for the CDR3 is TGCAGTGCTAGAGGGCACACTGAAGCTTTCTTT. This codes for CSARGHTEAFF.

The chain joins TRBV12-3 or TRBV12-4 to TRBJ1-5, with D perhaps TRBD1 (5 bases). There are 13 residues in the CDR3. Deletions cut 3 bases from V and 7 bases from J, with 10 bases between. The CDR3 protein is CASSFDSRQPQHF. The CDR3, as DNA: TGTGCCAGCAGTTTCGACAGCCGACAGCCCCAGCATTTT.

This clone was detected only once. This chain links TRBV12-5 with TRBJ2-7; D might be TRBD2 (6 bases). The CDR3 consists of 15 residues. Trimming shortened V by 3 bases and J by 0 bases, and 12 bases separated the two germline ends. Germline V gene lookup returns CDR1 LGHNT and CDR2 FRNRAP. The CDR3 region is CASGLGGGPSYEQYF. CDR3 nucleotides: TGTGCTAGTGGTTTAGGAGGAGGGCCCTCCTACGAGCAGTACTTC.

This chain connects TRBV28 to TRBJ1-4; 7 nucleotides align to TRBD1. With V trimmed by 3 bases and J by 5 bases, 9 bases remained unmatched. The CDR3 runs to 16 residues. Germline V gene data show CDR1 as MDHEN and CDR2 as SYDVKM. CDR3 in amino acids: CASSFHRDSRNEKLFF. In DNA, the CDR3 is TGTGCCAGCAGTTTCCACCGGGACAGTCGGAATGAAAAACTGTTTTTT.

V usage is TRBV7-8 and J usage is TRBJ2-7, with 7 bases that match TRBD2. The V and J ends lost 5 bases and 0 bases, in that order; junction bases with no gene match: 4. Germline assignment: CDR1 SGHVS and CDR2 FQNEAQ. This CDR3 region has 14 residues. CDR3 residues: CASSSGTVSYEQYF. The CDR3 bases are TGTGCCAGCAGCAGCGGGACGGTCTCCTACGAGCAGTACTTC.

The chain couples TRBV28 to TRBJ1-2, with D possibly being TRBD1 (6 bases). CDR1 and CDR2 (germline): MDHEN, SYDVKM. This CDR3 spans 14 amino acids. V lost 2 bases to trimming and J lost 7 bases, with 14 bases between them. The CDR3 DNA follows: TGTGCCAGCAGTTTAGTCCAGGGGCCGTTTGGCTACACCTTC. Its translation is CASSLVQGPFGYTF.

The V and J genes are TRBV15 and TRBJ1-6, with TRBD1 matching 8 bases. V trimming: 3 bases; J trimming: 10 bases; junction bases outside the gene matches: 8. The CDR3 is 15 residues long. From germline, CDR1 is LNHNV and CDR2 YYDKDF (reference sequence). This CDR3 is CATSSAGTGGSPLHF. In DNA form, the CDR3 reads TGTGCCACCAGCAGTGCCGGGACAGGTGGATCACCCCTCCACTTT.

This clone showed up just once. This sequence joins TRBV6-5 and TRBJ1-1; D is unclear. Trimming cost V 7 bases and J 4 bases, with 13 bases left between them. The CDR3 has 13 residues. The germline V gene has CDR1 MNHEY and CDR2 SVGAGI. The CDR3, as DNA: TGTGCCAGCAAGACCCAAGGGAGCACTGAAGCTTTCTTT. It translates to CASKTQGSTEAFF.

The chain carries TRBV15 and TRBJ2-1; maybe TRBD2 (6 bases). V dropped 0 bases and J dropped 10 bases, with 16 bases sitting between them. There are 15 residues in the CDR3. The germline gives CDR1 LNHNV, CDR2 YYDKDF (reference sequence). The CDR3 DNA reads TGTGCCACCAGCAGAGATGGACTACGAGTAGAGGAGCAGTTCTTC. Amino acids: CATSRDGLRVEEQFF.

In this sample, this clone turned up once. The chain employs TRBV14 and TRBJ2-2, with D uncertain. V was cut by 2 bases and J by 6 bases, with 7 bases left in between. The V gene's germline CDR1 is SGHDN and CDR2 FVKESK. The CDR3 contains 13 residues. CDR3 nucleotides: TGTGCCAGCAGCCAATCCCGCGCCGGGGAGCTGTTTTTT. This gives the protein CASSQSRAGELFF.

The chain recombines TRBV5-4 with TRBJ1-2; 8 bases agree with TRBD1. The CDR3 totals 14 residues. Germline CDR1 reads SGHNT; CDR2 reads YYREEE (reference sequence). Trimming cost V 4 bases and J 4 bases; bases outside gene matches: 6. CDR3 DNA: TGTGCCAGCAGCCCCGTGGACAGGGCCTATGGCTACACCTTC. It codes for CASSPVDRAYGYTF. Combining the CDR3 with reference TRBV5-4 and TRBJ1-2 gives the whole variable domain ETGVTQSPTHLIKTRGQQVTLRCSSQSGHNTVSWYQQALGQGPQFIFQYYREEENGRGNFPPRFSGLQFPNYSSELNVNALELDDSALYLCASSPVDRAYGYTFGSGTRLTVV.

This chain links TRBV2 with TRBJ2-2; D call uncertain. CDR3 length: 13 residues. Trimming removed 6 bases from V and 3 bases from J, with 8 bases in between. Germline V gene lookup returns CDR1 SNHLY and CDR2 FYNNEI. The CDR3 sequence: CASSDDYTGELFF. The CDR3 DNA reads TGTGCCAGCAGCGATGACTACACCGGGGAGCTGTTTTTT. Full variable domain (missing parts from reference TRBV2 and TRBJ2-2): EPEVTQTPSHQVTQMGQEVILRCVPISNHLYFYWYRQILGQKVEFLVSFYNNEISEKSEIFDDQFSVERPDGSNFTLKIRSTKLEDSAMYFCASSDDYTGELFFGEGSRLTVL.

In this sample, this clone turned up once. The CDR3 sequence: CASSLPQGRYNEQFF. The CDR3 bases are TGTGCCAGCAGTTTACCCCAGGGGCGGTACAATGAGCAGTTCTTC. The chain uses TRBV27 and TRBJ2-1, with D possibly being TRBD1 (6 bases). Germline V gene data show CDR1 as MNHEY and CDR2 as SMNVEV (reference sequence). V gave up 2 bases and J gave up 4 bases, with 12 bases separating them. This CDR3 region has 15 residues.

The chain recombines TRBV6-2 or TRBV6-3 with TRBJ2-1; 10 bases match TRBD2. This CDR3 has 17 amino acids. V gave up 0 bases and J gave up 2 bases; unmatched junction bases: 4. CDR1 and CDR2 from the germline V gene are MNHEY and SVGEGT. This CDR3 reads CASSYSITSGTYNEQFF. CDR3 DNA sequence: TGTGCCAGCAGTTACTCGATTACTAGCGGGACCTACAATGAGCAGTTCTTC.

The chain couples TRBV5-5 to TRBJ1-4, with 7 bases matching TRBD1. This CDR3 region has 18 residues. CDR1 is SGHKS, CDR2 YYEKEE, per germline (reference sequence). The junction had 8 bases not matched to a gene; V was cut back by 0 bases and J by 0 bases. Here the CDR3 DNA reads TGTGCCAGCAGCTTGGTCATTGTCAGGGGGACAACTAATGAAAAACTGTTTTTT. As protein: CASSLVIVRGTTNEKLFF.

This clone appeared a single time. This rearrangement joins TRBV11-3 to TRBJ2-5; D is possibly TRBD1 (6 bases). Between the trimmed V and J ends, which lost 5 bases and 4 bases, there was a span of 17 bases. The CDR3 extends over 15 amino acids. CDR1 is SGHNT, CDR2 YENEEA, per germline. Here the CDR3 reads CASSVTGSRGETQYF. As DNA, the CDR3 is TGTGCCAGCAGCGTTACAGGGTCACGGGGAGAGACCCAGTACTTC.

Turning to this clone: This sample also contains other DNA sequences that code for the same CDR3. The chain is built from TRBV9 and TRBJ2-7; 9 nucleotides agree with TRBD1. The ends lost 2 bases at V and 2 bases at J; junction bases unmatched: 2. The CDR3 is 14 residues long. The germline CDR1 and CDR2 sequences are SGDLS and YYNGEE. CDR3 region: CASSVGDRAYEQYF. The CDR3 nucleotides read TGTGCCAGCAGCGTGGGGGACAGGGCCTACGAGCAGTACTTC.

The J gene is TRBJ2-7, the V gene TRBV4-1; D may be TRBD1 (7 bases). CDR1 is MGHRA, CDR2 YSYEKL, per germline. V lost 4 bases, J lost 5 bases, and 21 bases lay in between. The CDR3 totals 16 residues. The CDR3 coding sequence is TGCGCCAGCAGCCGAAACCTCAGGGGGGCGTGGGACGAGCAGTACTTC. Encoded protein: CASSRNLRGAWDEQYF.

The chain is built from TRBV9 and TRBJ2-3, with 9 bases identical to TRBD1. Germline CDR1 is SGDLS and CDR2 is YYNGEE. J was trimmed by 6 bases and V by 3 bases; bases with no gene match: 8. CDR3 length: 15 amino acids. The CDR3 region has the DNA TGTGCCAGCAGCGGCGCCGGGACAGGGTCGGATACGCAGTATTTT. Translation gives CASSGAGTGSDTQYF.

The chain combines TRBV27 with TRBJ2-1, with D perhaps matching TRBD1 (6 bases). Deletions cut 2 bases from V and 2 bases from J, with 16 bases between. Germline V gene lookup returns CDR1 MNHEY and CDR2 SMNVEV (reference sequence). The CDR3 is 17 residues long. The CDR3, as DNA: TGTGCCAGCAGTTTAGCCCGATGGACAGTCACCTACAATGAGCAGTTCTTC. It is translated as CASSLARWTVTYNEQFF.

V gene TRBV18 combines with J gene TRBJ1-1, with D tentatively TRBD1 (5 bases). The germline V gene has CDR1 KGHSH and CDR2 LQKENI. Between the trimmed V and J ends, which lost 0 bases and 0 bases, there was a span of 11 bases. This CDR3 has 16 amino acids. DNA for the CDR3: TGTGCCAGCTCACCACCGGAGGGGAGCATGAACACTGAAGCTTTCTTT. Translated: CASSPPEGSMNTEAFF.

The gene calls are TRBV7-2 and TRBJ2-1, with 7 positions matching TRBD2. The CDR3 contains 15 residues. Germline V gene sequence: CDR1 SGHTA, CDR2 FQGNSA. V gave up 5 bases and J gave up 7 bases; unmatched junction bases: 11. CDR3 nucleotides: TGTGCCAGCAGCCCGCTTGCGGGGGTTGGTAATGAGCAGTTCTTC. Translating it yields CASSPLAGVGNEQFF.

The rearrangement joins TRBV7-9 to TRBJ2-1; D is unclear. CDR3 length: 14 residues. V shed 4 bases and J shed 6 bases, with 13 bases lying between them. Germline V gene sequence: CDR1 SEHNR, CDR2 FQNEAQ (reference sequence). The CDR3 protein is CASSSTFSPNEQFF. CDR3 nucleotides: TGTGCCAGCAGCTCCACTTTTTCCCCCAATGAGCAGTTCTTC.

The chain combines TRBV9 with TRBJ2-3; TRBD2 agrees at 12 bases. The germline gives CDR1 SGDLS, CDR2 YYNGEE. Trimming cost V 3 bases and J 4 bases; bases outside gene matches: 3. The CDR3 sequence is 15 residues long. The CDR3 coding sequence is TGTGCCAGCAGCGAGACTAGCGGGAGACCAGATACGCAGTATTTT. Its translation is CASSETSGRPDTQYF.

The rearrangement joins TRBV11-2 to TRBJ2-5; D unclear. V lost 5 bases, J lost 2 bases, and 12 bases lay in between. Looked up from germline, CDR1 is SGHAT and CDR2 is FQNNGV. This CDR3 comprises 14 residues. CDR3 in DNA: TGTGCCAGCAGCCGTTCCAGGTCGCAAGAGACCCAGTACTTC. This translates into CASSRSRSQETQYF.

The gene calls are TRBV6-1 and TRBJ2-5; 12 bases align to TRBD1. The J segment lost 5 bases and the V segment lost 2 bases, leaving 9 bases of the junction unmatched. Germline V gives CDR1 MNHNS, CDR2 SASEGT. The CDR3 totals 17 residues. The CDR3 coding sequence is TGTGCCAGCAGTGAAACGGGGGACAGGGGGCCGTGGGAGACCCAGTACTTC. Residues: CASSETGDRGPWETQYF.

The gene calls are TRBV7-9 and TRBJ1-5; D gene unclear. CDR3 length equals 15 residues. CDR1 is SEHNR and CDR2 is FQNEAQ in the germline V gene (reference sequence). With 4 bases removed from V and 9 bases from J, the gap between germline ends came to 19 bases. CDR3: CASSSAGLPEPPQHF. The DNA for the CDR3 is TGTGCCAGCAGCTCTGCGGGCCTACCTGAGCCGCCCCAGCATTTT.

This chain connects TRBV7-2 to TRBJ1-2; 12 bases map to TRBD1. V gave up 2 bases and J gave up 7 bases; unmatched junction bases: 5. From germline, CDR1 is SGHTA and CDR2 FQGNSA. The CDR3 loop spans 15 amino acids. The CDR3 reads CASSLPGQGALGYTF. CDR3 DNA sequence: TGTGCCAGCAGCTTACCGGGACAGGGGGCGCTTGGCTACACCTTC.

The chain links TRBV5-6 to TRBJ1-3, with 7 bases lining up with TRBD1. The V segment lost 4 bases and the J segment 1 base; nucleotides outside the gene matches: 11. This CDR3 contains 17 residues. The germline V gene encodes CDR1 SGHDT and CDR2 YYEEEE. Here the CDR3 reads CASSHETGTESGNTIYF. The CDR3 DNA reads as TGTGCCAGCAGCCACGAAACCGGGACAGAATCTGGAAACACCATATATTTT. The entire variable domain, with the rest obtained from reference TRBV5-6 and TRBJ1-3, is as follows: DAGVTQSPTHLIKTRGQQVTLRCSPKSGHDTVSWYQQALGQGPQFIFQYYEEEERQRGNFPDRFSGHQFPNYSSELNVNALLLGDSALYLCASSHETGTESGNTIYFGEGSWLTVV.